Listed below are T cell receptor beta chains from one sample, sequenced in a study of shared clonotypes between healthy human individuals. TCRdb's table, derived via immunoSEQ multiplex PCR, lists solely in-frame clones and lacks some. The sample lists a few million clones, about 92% occurring once. Material: naive CD4+ T cells sorted from blood. These TCRs come from a man in his late teens or twenties in good health. Each CDR3 is given with its conserved first and last residue. A D gene is named only where the DNA matches it firmly. Size tells how often a clone was seen (once, few, many) or the class of an expanded clone, and some rows leave it out.

j_call d_call clone_size v_call cdr3_aa cdr3_nt
TRBJ1-1 NA few TRBV30 CAWSVRVRENTEAFF TGTGCCTGGAGTGTACGGGTCAGAGAGAACACTGAAGCTTTCTTT
TRBJ2-2 NA NA TRBV6-4 CATRGRNTGELFF TGTGCCACCAGAGGACGGAACACCGGGGAGCTGTTTTTT
TRBJ2-3 TRBD2 NA TRBV7-7 CASSQTSGRTDTQYF TGTGCTAGCAGCCAGACTAGCGGGCGCACAGATACGCAGTATTTT
TRBJ1-5 NA NA TRBV9 CASSPEDRDSNQPQHF TGTGCCAGCAGCCCTGAAGACAGAGATAGCAATCAGCCCCAGCATTTT
TRBJ1-5 NA NA TRBV4-3 CASSQDTGMGQPQHF TGCGCCAGCAGCCAAGATACGGGGATGGGTCAGCCCCAGCATTTT
TRBJ2-4 NA once TRBV18 CASSPEGFLAKNIQYF TGTGCCAGCTCACCAGAGGGGTTCCTAGCCAAAAACATTCAGTACTTC
TRBJ2-3 NA NA TRBV6-5 CASSSPGIADTQYF TGTGCCAGCAGTTCACCAGGGATTGCAGATACGCAGTATTTT
TRBJ2-3 NA once TRBV9 CASSGITDTQYF TGTGCCAGCAGCGGGATCACAGATACGCAGTATTTT
TRBJ2-1 NA NA TRBV19 CASSYTGRNNEQFF TGTGCCAGTAGTTATACAGGGAGGAACAATGAGCAGTTCTTC
TRBJ2-5 NA NA TRBV18 CASSPKEETQYF TGTGCCAGCTCACCGAAGGAAGAGACCCAGTACTTC
TRBJ2-5 NA NA TRBV11-2 CASSPAGTEETQYF TGTGCCAGCAGCCCTGCCGGGACGGAAGAGACCCAGTACTTC
TRBJ2-7 TRBD1 NA TRBV28 CASSLIAGDRGYEQYF TGTGCCAGCAGTTTGATCGCCGGGGACAGGGGGTACGAGCAGTACTTC
TRBJ2-5 NA NA TRBV28 CASSPPEGGLETQYF TGTGCCAGCAGTCCCCCTGAGGGGGGGCTGGAGACCCAGTACTTC
TRBJ2-3 NA NA TRBV13 CASSFGFRDTQYF TGTGCCAGCAGCTTCGGGTTTAGAGATACGCAGTATTTT
TRBJ1-2 NA NA TRBV11-2 CASSTTANYGYTF TGTGCCAGCAGCACGACAGCTAACTATGGCTACACCTTC
TRBJ2-3 TRBD1 once TRBV11-2 CASSRQGGTDTQYF TGTGCCAGCAGCCGACAGGGCGGCACAGATACGCAGTATTTT
TRBJ1-1 NA once TRBV5-1 CASSLASGAPNTEAFF TGCGCCAGCAGCTTGGCCTCAGGGGCTCCGAACACTGAAGCTTTCTTT
TRBJ1-2 NA NA TRBV27 CASSPSRWVYGYTF TGTGCCAGCAGTCCCAGCCGGTGGGTCTATGGCTACACCTTC
TRBJ2-7 TRBD2 NA TRBV9 CASSPGLAGQSYEQYF TGTGCCAGCAGCCCCGGACTAGCGGGGCAATCCTACGAGCAGTACTTC
TRBJ2-7 TRBD1 NA TRBV19 CASSIHGTGEYEQYF TGTGCCAGTAGTATTCACGGGACAGGGGAATACGAGCAGTACTTC
TRBJ1-6 TRBD1 NA TRBV30 CAWSATGTGYSPLHF TGTGCCTGGAGTGCAACCGGGACAGGGTATTCACCCCTCCACTTT
TRBJ1-1 TRBD1 NA TRBV6-5 CASSIQGGTNTEAFF TGTGCCAGCAGTATACAGGGGGGAACGAACACTGAAGCTTTCTTT
TRBJ1-1 TRBD1 NA TRBV7-9 CASSFGTGQATEAFF TGTGCCAGCAGCTTTGGGACAGGGCAGGCCACTGAAGCTTTCTTT
TRBJ2-5 NA NA TRBV7-2 CASSSFWERGETQYF TGTGCCAGCAGCTCATTTTGGGAGAGGGGAGAGACCCAGTACTTC
TRBJ2-7 NA once TRBV5-6 CASSLVKETEIYYEQYF TGTGCCAGCAGCTTGGTTAAAGAGACGGAGATTTACTACGAGCAGTACTTC